The present entry profiles one T cell receptor (beta chain) with its context. Its specificity is not known. The CDR3 consists of 17 residues. The record originates from a study of memory CD4+ T cells and cytomegalovirus serostatus. Study-wide context: Healthy Belgian adult donors included about nine CMV-positive and fewer than 25 CMV-negative people. Overall study results and limits: Suggested: most of the CMV-linked TCR signature lies in CD4+ memory cells. CMV serostatus prediction reached median AUC around 0.94, or 0.89 with US-trained model.

The sort gate was single viable CD3+CD4+CD8-CD45RO+ cells for memory CD4+ T cells. The method was immunoSEQ multiplex PCR; TCRdb's version includes in-frame clones alone and lacks a portion of them. The sample includes about 60,000 clones, approximately 81% seen only once; the top ten take under 0.5%. Sequencing used memory CD4+ T cells from blood. This rearrangement joins TRBV21-1 to TRBJ1-2; no check of the table's D call, TRBD1, against the DNA was made. TRBV21-1 is assigned pseudogene status. The source is an adult in good health and CMV-seronegative. Some clones in this sample may be carry-over from other donors' samples. CDR3 nucleotide sequence: TGTGCCAGCAGCCCGGACAGGGGGAGGTTATGTAACTATGGCTACACCTTC. This encodes CASSPDRGRLCNYGYTF.